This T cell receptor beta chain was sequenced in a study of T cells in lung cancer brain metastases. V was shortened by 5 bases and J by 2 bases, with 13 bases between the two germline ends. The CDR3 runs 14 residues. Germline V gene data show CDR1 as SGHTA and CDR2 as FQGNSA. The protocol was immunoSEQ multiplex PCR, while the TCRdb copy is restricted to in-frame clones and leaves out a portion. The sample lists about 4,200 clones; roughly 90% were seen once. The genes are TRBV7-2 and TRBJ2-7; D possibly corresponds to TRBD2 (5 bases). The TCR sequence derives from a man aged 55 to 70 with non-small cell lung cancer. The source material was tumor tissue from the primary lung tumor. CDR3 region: CASSPGRGTYEQYF. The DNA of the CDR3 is TGTGCCAGCAGCCCGGGTCGGGGTACCTACGAGCAGTACTTC. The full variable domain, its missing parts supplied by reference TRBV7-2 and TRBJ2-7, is GAGVSQSPSNKVTEKGKDVELRCDPISGHTALYWYRQSLGQGLEFLIYFQGNSAPDKSGLPSDRFSAERTGGSVSTLTIQRTQQEDSAVYLCASSPGRGTYEQYFGPGTRLTVT.